The next 14 T cell receptor beta chains were all read from a single sample in a study of blood T cells in healthy people across ages. The second PCR ran about 7 to 12 cycles with a sample-barcoded 5' primer and J-beta primers. One entry per CDR3 protein, called by TCRdb with MiXCR from the 5' RACE reads. The repertoire consists of around 900,000 distinct CDR3 sequences, with roughly 51% occurring once and the leading ten covering around a fifth. Source material: blood. Receptors originate from a woman aged 60-75 years in good health.

This rearrangement joins TRBV20-1 to TRBJ2-4; 13 nucleotides align to TRBD2. The CDR3 runs 13 residues. Losses at the gene ends were 5 bases for V and 7 bases for J; bases not matched to a gene: 2. The germline V gene has CDR1 DFQATT and CDR2 SNEGSKA (reference sequence). As DNA, the CDR3 is TGCAGTGCTTTGGGACTAGCGGGGAACATTCAGTACTTC. This encodes CSALGLAGNIQYF.

The CDR3 DNA sequence: TGCGCCAGCAGCTTCACAGCAGGGACAGGTCTAGGGGAGCAGTACTTC. It encodes CASSFTAGTGLGEQYF. The V call is TRBV5-1, the J call TRBJ2-5; 8 bases are shared with TRBD1. Looked up from germline, CDR1 is SGHRS and CDR2 is YFSETQ. With 2 bases clipped from V and 11 bases from J, the junction kept 17 bases outside the gene matches. CDR3 length: 16 residues.

In its sample, this clonotype was seen a few times. The rearrangement links TRBV6-2 or TRBV6-3 to TRBJ2-1; 7 bases line up with TRBD2. J gave up 15 bases and V 3 bases, and 8 bases lay outside the gene matches. The CDR3 is made up of 12 amino acids. Per germline, CDR1 MNHEY and CDR2 SVGEGT. The CDR3 nucleotides read TGTGCCAGCAGTTATTCGGGACTATCACGGTTCTTC. This sequence encodes CASSYSGLSRFF.

This clonotype was seen a single time. This chain joins TRBV20-1 and TRBJ2-7, with 7 bases lining up with TRBD2. The germline gives CDR1 DFQATT, CDR2 SNEGSKA (reference sequence). The CDR3 is made up of 14 amino acids. With V trimmed by 3 bases and J by 3 bases, 8 bases remained unmatched. The CDR3 sequence is CSARGGLAVYEQYF. In DNA form, the CDR3 reads TGCAGTGCTAGGGGAGGGCTAGCGGTCTACGAGCAGTACTTC.

This chain uses TRBV6-2 or TRBV6-3 with TRBJ2-3, with 8 nucleotides matching TRBD2. V was clipped by 6 bases and J by 2 bases; unmatched bases: 16. This CDR3 comprises 18 residues. Germline loops: CDR1 MNHEY, CDR2 SVGEGT. The CDR3 nucleotides read TGTGCCAGCAGGATCCCTATTATCGGGAGGGCGTCCACAGATACGCAGTATTTT. It specifies CASRIPIIGRASTDTQYF.

A few counts support this clonotype. This sequence joins TRBV7-2 and TRBJ2-1; D not resolved. V lost 2 bases to trimming and J lost 5 bases, with 10 bases between them. Germline CDR1 SGHTA, CDR2 FQGNSA. This CDR3 has 14 amino acids. CDR3: CASSLISANNEQFF. The CDR3 DNA reads as TGTGCCAGCAGCTTAATAAGCGCGAACAATGAGCAGTTCTTC.

The chain uses TRBV27 and TRBJ2-5, with D possibly TRBD2 on 5 matching bases. Trimming took off 6 bases at V and 11 bases at J, with 19 bases between the two ends. The V gene's germline CDR1 is MNHEY and CDR2 SMNVEV (reference sequence). The CDR3 totals 13 residues. The CDR3 protein is CASSPGPAGEQYF. The CDR3 DNA sequence: TGTGCCAGCAGCCCCGGACCCGCGGGTGAGCAGTACTTC.

This chain links TRBV12-3 or TRBV12-4 with TRBJ2-1, with TRBD2 matching 7 bases. CDR3 length: 14 amino acids. Unmatched junction bases numbered 8, after V lost 9 bases and J lost 3 bases. The CDR3 reads CASSRGTNYNEQFF. In nucleotides, the CDR3 is TGTGCCAGTTCCCGCGGGACTAACTACAATGAGCAGTTCTTC.

The chain has TRBV5-1 and TRBJ2-7; TRBD1 might be the D (6 bases). The CDR3 totals 14 residues. Germline V CDR1 and CDR2: SGHRS, YFSETQ. Trimming removed 0 bases at V and 3 bases at J, with 10 bases between. The CDR3 sequence: CASSLGQAVYEQYF. CDR3 in DNA: TGCGCCAGCAGCTTGGGACAGGCGGTCTACGAGCAGTACTTC.

This sequence joins TRBV6-2 or TRBV6-3 and TRBJ2-1, with 8 bases fitting TRBD2. The CDR3 spans 13 residues. Germline V lookup: CDR1 MNHEY, CDR2 SVGEGT. Trimming cost V 11 bases and J 6 bases; bases outside gene matches: 9. This chain's CDR3 is CAGRVAGSNEQFF. The CDR3 nucleotides are TGTGCCGGGAGGGTAGCGGGAAGCAATGAGCAGTTCTTC.

The chain is built from TRBV20-1 and TRBJ2-1, with TRBD2 matching over 11 bases. From germline, CDR1 is DFQATT and CDR2 SNEGSKA (reference sequence). Trimming removed 3 bases from V and 8 bases from J; junction bases left unmatched: 6. The CDR3 has 14 residues. CDR3 sequence: CSASGTSGRYEQFF. The DNA for the CDR3 is TGCAGTGCTAGTGGAACTAGCGGGAGATATGAGCAGTTCTTC.

This clonotype was observed a few times. It may be a read error: a sequence one base away is much more abundant. The chain employs TRBV7-2 and TRBJ2-1; a weak D match, TRBD2 (5 bases). V shed 5 bases and J shed 6 bases, with 11 bases lying between them. From germline, CDR1 is SGHTA and CDR2 FQGNSA. The CDR3 contains 13 residues. CDR3 sequence (DNA): TGTGCCAGCAGCGCGGTGCGGGCCAATGAGCAGTTCTTC. Translated, it gives CASSAVRANEQFF.

This chain connects TRBV7-6 to TRBJ2-1; a possible D gene is TRBD2 (6 bases). V gave up 7 bases and J gave up 12 bases, with 19 bases separating them. The germline CDR1 and CDR2 sequences are SGHVS and FNYEAQ. The CDR3 extends over 13 amino acids. The CDR3 region has the DNA TGTGCCAGCACCCCGGCCCTCCGGAGGGGGCAGTTCTTC. Amino acid sequence: CASTPALRRGQFF.

This clonotype occurred a few times. The chain links TRBV4-1 to TRBJ2-7; a weak D match, TRBD2 (5 bases). The CDR3 has 15 amino acids. V lost 2 bases and J 6 bases, leaving 17 bases between the germline ends. Germline V lookup: CDR1 MGHRA, CDR2 YSYEKL. The CDR3 loop is CASSQLGSGATEQYF. CDR3 nucleotide sequence: TGCGCCAGCAGCCAATTGGGGAGCGGCGCTACCGAGCAGTACTTC.